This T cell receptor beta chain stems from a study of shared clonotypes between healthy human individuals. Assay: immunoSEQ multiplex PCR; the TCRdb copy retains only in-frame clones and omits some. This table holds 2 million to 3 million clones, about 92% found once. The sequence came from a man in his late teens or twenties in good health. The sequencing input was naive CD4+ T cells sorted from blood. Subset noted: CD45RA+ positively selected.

The CDR3 coding sequence is TGTGCCAGCAGCGTAGAGGGGCGTGGTTGGGATACGCAGTATTTT. It encodes CASSVEGRGWDTQYF. The V gene is TRBV9, the J gene TRBJ2-3, with D maybe TRBD1 (5 bases). This CDR3 is 15 amino acids long. CDR1 and CDR2 from the germline V gene are SGDLS and YYNGEE. V was cut by 0 bases and J by 6 bases, with 14 bases left in between. Drawing the rest from reference TRBV9 and TRBJ2-3, the complete variable domain is DSGVTQTPKHLITATGQRVTLRCSPRSGDLSVYWYQQSLDQGLQFLIQYYNGEERAKGNILERFSAQQFPDLHSELNLSSLELGDSALYFCASSVEGRGWDTQYFGPGTRLTVL.